This TCR beta chain was recorded in a study of beta chain features in type 1 diabetes. The study, taken as a whole, reports: Unsettled here was the matter of whether HLA type influences TCRB rearrangement. The study found moderately but significantly shorter TCRB CDR3s in all four CD4+ subsets of Type 1 diabetes patients.

In its sample, this clone was seen a few times. Its antigen remains unidentified. All of the isolated RNA was reverse transcribed, so expressed TCRB transcripts were sequenced. The data were produced by immunoSEQ multiplex PCR, yet TCRdb's version contains in-frame clones alone and is incomplete. Here the sample spans more than 300,000 clones, about a tenth being singletons. Material: central memory CD4+ T cells from blood. The receptor was derived from a man younger than 40 with type 1 diabetes.

CDR3 region: CASAGSTEAFF. The CDR3 DNA is TGTGCCTCAGCAGGGAGCACTGAAGCTTTCTTT. The chain links TRBV30 to TRBJ1-1; D may be TRBD1 (5 bases). With 7 bases removed from V and 4 bases from J, the gap between germline ends came to 10 bases. Germline loops: CDR1 GTSNPN, CDR2 SVGIG (reference sequence). The CDR3 runs 11 residues.